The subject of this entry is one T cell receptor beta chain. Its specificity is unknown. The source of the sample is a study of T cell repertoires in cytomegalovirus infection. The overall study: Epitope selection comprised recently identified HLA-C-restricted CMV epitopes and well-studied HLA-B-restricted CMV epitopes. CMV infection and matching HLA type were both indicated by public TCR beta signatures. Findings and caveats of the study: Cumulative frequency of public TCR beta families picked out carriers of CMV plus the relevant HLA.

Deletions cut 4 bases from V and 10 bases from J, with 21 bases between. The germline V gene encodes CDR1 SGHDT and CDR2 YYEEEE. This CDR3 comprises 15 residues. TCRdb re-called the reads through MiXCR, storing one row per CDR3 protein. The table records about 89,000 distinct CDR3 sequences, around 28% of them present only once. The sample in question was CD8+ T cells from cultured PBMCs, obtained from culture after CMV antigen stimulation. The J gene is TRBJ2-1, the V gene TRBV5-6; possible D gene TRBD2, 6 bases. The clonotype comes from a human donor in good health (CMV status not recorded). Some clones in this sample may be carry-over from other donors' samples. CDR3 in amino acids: CASSAGEWAGREQFF. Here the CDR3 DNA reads TGTGCCAGCAGCGCCGGAGAGTGGGCGGGAAGGGAGCAGTTCTTC.